This T cell receptor beta chain was identified during a study of healthy donors' naive CD4 and CD8 T cells. Study at large: For TCR alpha, new primers spanned all functional IMGT alpha genes. Findings of the study overall: Negatively charged CDR3s marked CD8+ lineage; positively charged CDR3s marked CD4+ lineage.

Points on this clonotype: What it recognizes is unknown.

The CDR3 is made up of 14 amino acids. Germline V CDR1 and CDR2: MNHEY, SMNVEV (reference sequence). V gave up 2 bases and J gave up 4 bases; unmatched junction bases: 4. CD4+CD8-CD45RO-CD45RA+ cells were naive CD4+; CD8+CD4-CD45RA+CD27bright cells were naive CD8+. Starting from around 500 ng of total RNA, TCR libraries were made with linear amplification. TCRdb recomputed calls from the reads with MiXCR, one row per CDR3 protein. The sample yields about 180,000 distinct CDR3 sequences, nearly 75% seen once. Sequenced input: naive CD4+ and CD8+ T cells sorted from blood, pooled from several donors. This rearrangement joins TRBV27 to TRBJ1-1; 7 nucleotides line up with TRBD1. This receptor was obtained from a pool of human donors in good health; the sample pools cells from several healthy donors. Written as DNA, the CDR3 is TGTGCCAGCAGTTTAACGACAGGGATCACTGAAGCTTTCTTT. Translated: CASSLTTGITEAFF.